The 27 T cell receptor beta chains given below trace back to one sample, sequenced in a study of Graves' ophthalmopathy and Graves' hyperthyroidism. CDR3 regions of TCR beta were amplified from RNA transcripts. Scientists carried out first-round RT-PCR using HTBI primers and then a second-round multiplex PCR. TCRdb passed the multiplex PCR reads through MiXCR, listing each CDR3 protein once. Of about 550,000 distinct CDR3 sequences in the sample, about 40% are singletons; the top ten hold about 4.2%. Sequencing was carried out using peripheral blood or thyroid tissue (not recorded which). The receptors were gathered from an adult man with Graves' hyperthyroidism.

This clonotype showed up many times. V and J are TRBV19 and TRBJ1-2; 8 bases map to TRBD1. Germline V gives CDR1 LNHDA, CDR2 SQIVND (reference sequence). The CDR3 spans 14 residues. J lost 8 bases, V lost 6 bases, and 11 bases had no gene match. CDR3 loop: CASRRRRTGSGYTF. DNA for the CDR3: TGTGCCAGTAGGAGAAGGAGGACAGGGTCCGGCTACACCTTC. The full variable domain, with the rest looked up from reference TRBV19 and TRBJ1-2, is DGGITQSPKYLFRKEGQNVTLSCEQNLNHDAMYWYRQDPGQGLRLIYYSQIVNDFQKGDIAEGYSVSREKKESFPLTVTSAQKNPTAFYLCASRRRRTGSGYTFGSGTRLTVV.

This clonotype was seen repeatedly, ten times or more. The chain couples TRBV12-3 or TRBV12-4 to TRBJ1-5; possible D gene TRBD1, 5 bases. CDR3 size: 15 residues. Trimming removed 4 bases at V and 1 base at J, with 11 bases between. In DNA, the CDR3 is TGTGCCAGCAGTTCGCTCCGGGACAGCAATCAGCCCCAGCATTTT. Amino acid sequence: CASSSLRDSNQPQHF.

This clonotype was recorded at least ten times. CDR3 region: CASSPVSVNSPLHF. The DNA for the CDR3 is TGTGCCAGCAGCCCAGTAAGCGTGAATTCACCCCTCCACTTT. The chain has TRBV14 and TRBJ1-6, with unresolved D. The germline V gene has CDR1 SGHDN and CDR2 FVKESK. The CDR3 is made up of 14 amino acids. Trimming removed 4 bases from V and 7 bases from J, with 11 bases in between.

This clonotype was seen many times. The V call is TRBV7-9, the J call TRBJ2-7; D may be TRBD1 (6 bases). Deletions cut 5 bases from V and 0 bases from J, with 11 bases between. The CDR3 is made up of 14 amino acids. Germline V gene data show CDR1 as SEHNR and CDR2 as FQNEAQ (reference sequence). CDR3 amino acids: CASSLLDSSYEQYF. DNA of the CDR3: TGTGCCAGCAGCCTGTTGGACAGCTCCTACGAGCAGTACTTC.

This clonotype has ten or more counts. The chain uses TRBV20-1 and TRBJ2-7, with 11 bases that match TRBD2. The germline V gene has CDR1 DFQATT and CDR2 SNEGSKA (reference sequence). The CDR3 extends over 14 amino acids. V was clipped by 2 bases and J by 1 base; unmatched bases: 1. Written as DNA, the CDR3 is TGCAGTGCTAGACCTAGCGGGGGGTCCTACGAGCAGTACTTC. Residues: CSARPSGGSYEQYF.

This clonotype was recorded many times. The V gene is TRBV12-3 or TRBV12-4, the J gene TRBJ1-5; no clear D gene. V was trimmed by 6 bases and J by 0 bases, leaving 9 bases between them. The CDR3 is made up of 14 amino acids. CDR3 in DNA: TGTGCCAGCAGCTTACGAGTTAGCAATCAGCCCCAGCATTTT. Protein product: CASSLRVSNQPQHF.

Notes on this clonotype: A much larger clone lies a single base off, so this may be a read error. The chain has TRBV7-9 and TRBJ2-2, with 11 bases aligning to TRBD1. The V segment lost 7 bases and the J segment 6 bases; nucleotides outside the gene matches: 4. The germline V gene has CDR1 SEHNR and CDR2 FQNEAQ (reference sequence). The CDR3 has 14 amino acids. The CDR3 DNA sequence: TGTGCCAGCAACCCGGGACAGGGGGCCGGGGAGCTGTTTTTT. This encodes CASNPGQGAGELFF.

This chain joins TRBV29-1 and TRBJ2-2; 10 bases agree with TRBD1. Per germline, CDR1 SQVTM and CDR2 ANQGSEA. Trimming at V came to 4 bases and at J to 4 bases, leaving 6 bases not matched to a gene. This CDR3 is 15 amino acids long. The CDR3 here is CSVVSGQGTTGELFF. The CDR3 nucleotides read TGCAGCGTTGTTTCGGGACAGGGGACCACCGGGGAGCTGTTTTTT.

This clonotype was seen at least ten times. V is TRBV7-9 and J is TRBJ1-1; 8 nucleotides match TRBD1. CDR1 and CDR2 from the germline V gene are SEHNR and FQNEAQ (reference sequence). The CDR3 has 13 residues. The trim removed 7 bases at V and 4 bases at J, leaving 5 bases unmatched. CDR3 nucleotide sequence: TGTGCCAGCATCAATACAGGGGGCACTGAAGCTTTCTTT. Amino acids: CASINTGGTEAFF.

The chain combines TRBV7-9 with TRBJ1-5; D perhaps matches TRBD1 (5 bases). The CDR3 covers 13 residues. Deletions cut 5 bases from V and 7 bases from J, with 12 bases between. Germline V CDR1 and CDR2: SEHNR, FQNEAQ (reference sequence). The CDR3 DNA is TGTGCCAGCAGCGTCGGGGGGGGGCAGCCCCAGCATTTT. Amino acids: CASSVGGGQPQHF.

Worth noting for this clonotype: Given the absence of the conserved phenylalanine or tryptophan at the CDR3 end, a read error is likely. Because the CDR3's place on the DNA is in doubt, the DNA is left out and the CDR3 is given as listed by TCRdb. This chain uses TRBV5-1 with TRBJ2-2. The CDR3 is 8 residues long, counting both termini. Germline CDR1 SGHRS, CDR2 YFSETQ. The CDR3 region is CASSWGEV.

This clonotype was recorded many times. The germline gene is not matched at one end of the junction; a read error may be the cause. This sequence joins TRBV7-7 and TRBJ2-5; TRBD2 is a possible D gene (6 bases). Germline CDR1 is SSHAT and CDR2 is FNYEAQ (reference sequence). The CDR3 has 16 amino acids. The CDR3 loop is CASSPNTGTEGETQYF. In DNA form, the CDR3 reads TGTGCTAGCAGCCCCAATACGGGGACGGAGGGGGAGACCCAGTACTTC. The full variable domain, rest sourced from reference TRBV7-7 and TRBJ2-5, is GAGVSQSPRYKVTKRGQDVTLRCDPISSHATLYWYQQALGQGPEFLTYFNYEAQPDKSGLPSDRFSAERPEGSISTLTIQRTEQRDSAMYRCASSPNTGTEGETQYFGPGTRLLVL.

The V call is TRBV7-9, the J call TRBJ2-5; 7 bases align to TRBD1. The J call is doubtful: the DNA matches TRBJ2-1 better. CDR3 size: 15 residues. CDR1 is SEHNR and CDR2 is FQNEAQ in the germline V gene (reference sequence). The DNA of the CDR3 is TGTGCCAGTAGTAGGCGGACAGGAACGGGGAATGAGCAGTTCTTC. This sequence encodes CASSRRTGTGNEQFF.

This chain joins TRBV20-1 and TRBJ2-7; TRBD2 matches 8 bases. V shed 3 bases and J 2 bases; nucleotides not matched to a gene: 3. The germline V gene has CDR1 DFQATT and CDR2 SNEGSKA (reference sequence). The CDR3 has 13 residues. The CDR3 sequence: CSASRLATYEQYF. The CDR3 DNA is TGCAGTGCTAGCAGACTAGCGACCTACGAGCAGTACTTC.

The chain employs TRBV2 and TRBJ2-1; tentative D call: TRBD1 (6 bases). Looked up from germline, CDR1 is SNHLY and CDR2 is FYNNEI. With 6 bases removed from V and 0 bases from J, the gap between germline ends came to 9 bases. This CDR3 spans 14 amino acids. The CDR3 sequence: CASRDSSSYNEQFF. The CDR3 DNA reads TGTGCCAGCAGGGACAGTAGCTCCTACAATGAGCAGTTCTTC.

In its sample, this clonotype was seen many times. The rearrangement links TRBV2 to TRBJ1-2, with D perhaps TRBD1 (5 bases). This CDR3 contains 14 residues. Trimming left V 4 bases short and J 4 bases short, with 13 bases between. The germline V gene encodes CDR1 SNHLY and CDR2 FYNNEI. In nucleotides, the CDR3 is TGTGCCAGCAGTGCGGGAAGGGGTGGCTATGGCTACACCTTC. It specifies CASSAGRGGYGYTF.

This clonotype was detected ten times or more. V gene TRBV25-1 combines with J gene TRBJ2-6, with D hard to call. Germline V CDR1 and CDR2: MGHDK, SYGVNS. The CDR3 sequence is 14 residues long. Trimming shortened V by 1 base and J by 9 bases, and 10 bases separated the two germline ends. In nucleotides, the CDR3 is TGTGCCAGCAGTGAATCCCGGCCGATCAACGTCCTGACTTTC. It encodes CASSESRPINVLTF.

The V call is TRBV2, the J call TRBJ1-4, with D possibly matching TRBD1 (5 bases). V lost 3 bases to trimming and J lost 3 bases, with 23 bases between them. CDR1 and CDR2 from the germline V gene are SNHLY and FYNNEI. There are 19 residues in the CDR3. CDR3 loop: CASSDGVRTGGMANEKLFF. DNA of the CDR3: TGTGCCAGCAGTGATGGGGTACGGACCGGGGGGATGGCTAATGAAAAACTGTTTTTT.

As regards this clonotype: In this CDR3 the conserved last residue, phenylalanine or tryptophan, is missing, so a read error is likely. This chain joins TRBV7-9 and TRBJ1-3, with D uncertain. Germline V gene data show CDR1 as SEHNR and CDR2 as FQNEAQ (reference sequence). The CDR3 has 12 residues. V was clipped by 11 bases and J by 2 bases, with 10 bases between them. The CDR3 coding sequence is TGTGCCGGCGGCTTGGCTGGAAACACCATATATCTT. This gives the protein CAGGLAGNTIYL.

This clonotype was observed many times. The V call is TRBV20-1, the J call TRBJ2-7; tentatively, D is TRBD1 (6 bases). Germline V gene data show CDR1 as DFQATT and CDR2 as SNEGSKA (reference sequence). Trimming removed 4 bases at V and 2 bases at J, with 15 bases between. CDR3 length: 14 amino acids. The CDR3 sequence is CSAMGQGITYEQYF. DNA for the CDR3: TGCAGTGCTATGGGGCAGGGGATAACCTACGAGCAGTACTTC.

This clonotype was counted many times. The V call is TRBV14, the J call TRBJ1-6, with a tentative D call TRBD1 (5 bases). Germline V CDR1 and CDR2: SGHDN, FVKESK. V lost 4 bases to trimming and J lost 0 bases, with 10 bases between them. This CDR3 contains 16 residues. CDR3 region: CASSLTGRSYNSPLHF. In nucleotides, the CDR3 is TGTGCCAGCAGCCTAACAGGTCGCTCCTATAATTCACCCCTCCACTTT.

This clonotype came up many times. The chain carries TRBV9 and TRBJ2-6; 12 bases agree with TRBD1. The CDR3 is 18 residues long. The germline CDR1 and CDR2 sequences are SGDLS and YYNGEE. With V trimmed by 4 bases and J by 3 bases, 8 bases remained unmatched. CDR3 nucleotides: TGTGCCAGCAGCCCAACCGGGACAGGGGGCGTTGGGGCCAACGTCCTGACTTTC. It translates to CASSPTGTGGVGANVLTF.

On this clonotype: One junction end does not reproduce the germline sequence, and a read error may be involved. The chain recombines TRBV7-3 with TRBJ2-2; D may be TRBD1 (6 bases). This CDR3 has 15 residues. Looked up from germline, CDR1 is SGHTA and CDR2 is FQGTGA. CDR3 DNA: TGTGCCAGCAGTCCGGGACACTCGAACACCGGGGAGCTGTTCTTT. Amino acid sequence: CASSPGHSNTGELFF.

This clonotype was picked up many times. V gene TRBV6-5 combines with J gene TRBJ1-5; maybe TRBD1 (5 bases). CDR1 is MNHEY and CDR2 is SVGAGI in the germline V gene. The V end was cut by 7 bases, the J end by 1 base, with 14 bases between. CDR3 length equals 15 residues. The CDR3 here is CASIPHGTSNQPQHF. In DNA, the CDR3 is TGTGCCAGCATCCCCCACGGGACCAGCAATCAGCCCCAGCATTTT.

This clonotype appeared a few times. The V and J genes are TRBV20-1 and TRBJ1-1; 7 bases agree with TRBD1. The germline CDR1 and CDR2 sequences are DFQATT and SNEGSKA (reference sequence). This CDR3 has 14 amino acids. Trimming removed 8 bases from V and 4 bases from J; junction bases left unmatched: 13. The CDR3 sequence is CSISGGGLITEAFF. Written as DNA, the CDR3 is TGCAGTATCTCAGGGGGAGGTCTAATCACTGAAGCTTTCTTT.

There are many counts of this clonotype. This chain connects TRBV24-1 to TRBJ1-4; a possible D gene is TRBD1 (6 bases). Per germline, CDR1 KGHDR and CDR2 SFDVKD. Trimming removed 9 bases from V and 6 bases from J, with 10 bases in between. The CDR3 runs 12 residues. The DNA of the CDR3 is TGTGCCACCCAGGGGTCCGATGAAAAACTGTTTTTT. Its protein product is CATQGSDEKLFF.

The table lists this clonotype with many counts. The chain employs TRBV7-9 and TRBJ2-7; D gene unclear. The CDR3 length is 15 residues. Looked up from germline, CDR1 is SEHNR and CDR2 is FQNEAQ (reference sequence). Trimming cost V 1 base and J 0 bases, with 10 bases left between them. The CDR3 loop is CASSLGQASSYEQYF. CDR3 nucleotides: TGTGCCAGCAGCTTAGGGCAGGCTTCCTCCTACGAGCAGTACTTC.